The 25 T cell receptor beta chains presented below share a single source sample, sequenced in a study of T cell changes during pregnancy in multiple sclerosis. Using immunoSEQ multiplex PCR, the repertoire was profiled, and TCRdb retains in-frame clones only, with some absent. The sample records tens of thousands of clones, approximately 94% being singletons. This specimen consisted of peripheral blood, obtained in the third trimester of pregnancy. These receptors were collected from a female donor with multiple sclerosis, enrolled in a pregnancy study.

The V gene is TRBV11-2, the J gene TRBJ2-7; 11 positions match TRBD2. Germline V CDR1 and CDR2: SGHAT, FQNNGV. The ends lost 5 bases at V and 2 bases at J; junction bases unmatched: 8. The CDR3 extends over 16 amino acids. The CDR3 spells CASSHGASGGTYEQYF. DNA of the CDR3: TGTGCCAGCAGCCACGGGGCTAGCGGGGGGACCTACGAGCAGTACTTC.

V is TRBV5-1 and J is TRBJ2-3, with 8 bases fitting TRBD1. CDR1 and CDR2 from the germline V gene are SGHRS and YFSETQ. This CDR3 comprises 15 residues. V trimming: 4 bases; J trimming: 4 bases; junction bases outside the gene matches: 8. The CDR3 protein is CASSEGAGGADTQYF. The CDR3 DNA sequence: TGCGCCAGCAGCGAGGGGGCAGGGGGCGCAGATACGCAGTATTTT.

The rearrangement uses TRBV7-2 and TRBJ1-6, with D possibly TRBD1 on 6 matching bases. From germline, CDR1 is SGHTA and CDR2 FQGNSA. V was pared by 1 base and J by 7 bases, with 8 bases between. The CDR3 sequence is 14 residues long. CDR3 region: CASSLGGGNSPLHF. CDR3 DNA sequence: TGTGCCAGCAGCTTAGGAGGGGGAAATTCACCCCTCCACTTT.

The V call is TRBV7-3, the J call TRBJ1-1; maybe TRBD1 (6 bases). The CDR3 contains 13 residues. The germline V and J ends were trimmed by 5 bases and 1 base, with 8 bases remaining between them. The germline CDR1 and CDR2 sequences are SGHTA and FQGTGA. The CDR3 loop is CASSKQGNTEAFF. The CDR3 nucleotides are TGTGCCAGCAGCAAACAGGGGAACACTGAAGCTTTCTTT.

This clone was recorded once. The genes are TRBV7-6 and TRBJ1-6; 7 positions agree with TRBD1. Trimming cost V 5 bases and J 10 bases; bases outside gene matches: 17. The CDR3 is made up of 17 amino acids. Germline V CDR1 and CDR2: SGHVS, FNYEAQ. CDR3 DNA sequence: TGTGCCAGCAGCCCAGACCGGGACAGTTCGGTGGGGTCACCCCTCCACTTT. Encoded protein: CASSPDRDSSVGSPLHF.

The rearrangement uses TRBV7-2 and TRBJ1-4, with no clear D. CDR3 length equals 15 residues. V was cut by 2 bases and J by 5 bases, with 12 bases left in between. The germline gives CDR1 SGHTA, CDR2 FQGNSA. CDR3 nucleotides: TGTGCCAGCAGCTTACAGTCGACGGAGAATGAAAAACTGTTTTTT. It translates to CASSLQSTENEKLFF.

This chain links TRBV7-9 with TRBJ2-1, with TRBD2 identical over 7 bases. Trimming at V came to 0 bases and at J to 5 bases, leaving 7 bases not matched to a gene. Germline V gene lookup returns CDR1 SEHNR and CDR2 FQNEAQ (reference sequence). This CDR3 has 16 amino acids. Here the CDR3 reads CASSLAGGPLNNEQFF. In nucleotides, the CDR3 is TGTGCCAGCAGCTTAGCGGGAGGGCCGCTTAACAATGAGCAGTTCTTC.

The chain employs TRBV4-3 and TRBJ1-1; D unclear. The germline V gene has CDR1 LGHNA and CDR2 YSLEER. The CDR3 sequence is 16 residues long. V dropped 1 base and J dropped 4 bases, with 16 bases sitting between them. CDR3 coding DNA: TGCGCCAGCAGCCAAGTAATCGGCGCTGGAGGCACTGAAGCTTTCTTT. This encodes CASSQVIGAGGTEAFF.

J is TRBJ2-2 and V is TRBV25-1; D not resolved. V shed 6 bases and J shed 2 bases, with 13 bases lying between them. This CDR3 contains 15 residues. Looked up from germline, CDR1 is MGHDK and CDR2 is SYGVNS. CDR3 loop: CASRAPGVNTGELFF. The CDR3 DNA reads TGTGCCAGCAGAGCCCCTGGAGTTAACACCGGGGAGCTGTTTTTT.

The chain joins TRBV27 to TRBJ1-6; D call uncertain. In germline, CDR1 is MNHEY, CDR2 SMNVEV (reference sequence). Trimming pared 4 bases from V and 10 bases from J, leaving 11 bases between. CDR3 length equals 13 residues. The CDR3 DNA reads TGTGCCAGCAGTTCCCTAGCGGGGTCACCCCTCCACTTT. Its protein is CASSSLAGSPLHF.

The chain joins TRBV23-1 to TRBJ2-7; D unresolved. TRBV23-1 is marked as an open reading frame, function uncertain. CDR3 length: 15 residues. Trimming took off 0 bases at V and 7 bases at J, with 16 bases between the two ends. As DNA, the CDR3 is TGCGCCAGCAGTCAATCGGTTAAATCGGTGAGTGAGCAGTACTTC. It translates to CASSQSVKSVSEQYF.

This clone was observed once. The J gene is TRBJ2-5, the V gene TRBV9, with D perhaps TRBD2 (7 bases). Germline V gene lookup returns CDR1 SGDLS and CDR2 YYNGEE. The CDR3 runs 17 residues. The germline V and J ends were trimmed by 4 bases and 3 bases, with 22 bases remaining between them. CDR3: CASSSHPGLRGEETQYF. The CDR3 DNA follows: TGTGCCAGCAGCTCCCATCCGGGACTAAGGGGGGAAGAGACCCAGTACTTC.

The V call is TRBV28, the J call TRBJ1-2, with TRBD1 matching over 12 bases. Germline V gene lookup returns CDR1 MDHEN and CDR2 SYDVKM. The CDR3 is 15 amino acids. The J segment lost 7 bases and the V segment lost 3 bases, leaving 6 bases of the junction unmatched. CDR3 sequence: CASSLRGTGGAGYTF. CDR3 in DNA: TGTGCCAGCAGTTTGCGAGGGACAGGGGGCGCTGGCTACACCTTC.

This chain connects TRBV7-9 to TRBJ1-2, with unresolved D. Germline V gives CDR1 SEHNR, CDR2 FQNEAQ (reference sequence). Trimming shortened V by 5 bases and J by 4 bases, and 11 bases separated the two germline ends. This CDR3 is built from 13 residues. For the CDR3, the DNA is TGTGCCAGCAGCCCAGGCGCGTCCTATGGCTACACCTTC. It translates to CASSPGASYGYTF.

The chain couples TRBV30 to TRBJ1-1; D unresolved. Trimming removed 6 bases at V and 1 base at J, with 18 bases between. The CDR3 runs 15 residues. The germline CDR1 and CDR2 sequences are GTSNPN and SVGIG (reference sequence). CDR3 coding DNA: TGTGCCTGCCGCTCACTCACGGTTCGGAACACTGAAGCTTTCTTT. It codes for CACRSLTVRNTEAFF. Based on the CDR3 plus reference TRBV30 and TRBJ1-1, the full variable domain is SQTIHQWPATLVQPVGSPLSLECTVEGTSNPNLYWYRQAAGRGLQLLFYSVGIGQISSEVPQNLSASRPQDRQFILSSKKLLLSDSGFYLCACRSLTVRNTEAFFGQGTRLTVV.

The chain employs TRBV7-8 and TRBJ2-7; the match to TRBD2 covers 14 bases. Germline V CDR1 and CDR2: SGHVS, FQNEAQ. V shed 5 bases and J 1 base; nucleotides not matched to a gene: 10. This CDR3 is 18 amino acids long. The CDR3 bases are TGTGCCAGCAGCATAACCGGGACTAGCGGGAGAAGGTCCTACGAGCAGTACTTC. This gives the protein CASSITGTSGRRSYEQYF.

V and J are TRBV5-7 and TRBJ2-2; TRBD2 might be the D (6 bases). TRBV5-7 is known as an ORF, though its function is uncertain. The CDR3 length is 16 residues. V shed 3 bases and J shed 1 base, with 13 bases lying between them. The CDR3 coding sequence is TGTGCCAGCAGCTGGGCGGGGACCCTGAACACCGGGGAGCTGTTTTTT. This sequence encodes CASSWAGTLNTGELFF.

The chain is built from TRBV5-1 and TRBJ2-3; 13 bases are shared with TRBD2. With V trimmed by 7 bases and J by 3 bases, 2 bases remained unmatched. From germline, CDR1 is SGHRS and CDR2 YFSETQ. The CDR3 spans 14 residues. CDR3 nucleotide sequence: TGCGCCAGCCGACTAGCGGGAGGTACAGATACGCAGTATTTT. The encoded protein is CASRLAGGTDTQYF. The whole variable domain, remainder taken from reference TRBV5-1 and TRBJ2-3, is KAGVTQTPRYLIKTRGQQVTLSCSPISGHRSVSWYQQTPGQGLQFLFEYFSETQRNKGNFPGRFSGRQFSNSRSEMNVSTLELGDSALYLCASRLAGGTDTQYFGPGTRLTVL.

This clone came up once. The CDR3 is CASSSGQGADTQYF. DNA for the CDR3: TGTGCCAGCAGCTCGGGACAGGGCGCAGATACGCAGTATTTT. The V call is TRBV7-9, the J call TRBJ2-3; 9 nucleotides line up with TRBD1. Unmatched junction bases numbered 3, after V lost 4 bases and J lost 4 bases. The CDR3 has 14 residues. Germline CDR1 reads SEHNR; CDR2 reads FQNEAQ (reference sequence).

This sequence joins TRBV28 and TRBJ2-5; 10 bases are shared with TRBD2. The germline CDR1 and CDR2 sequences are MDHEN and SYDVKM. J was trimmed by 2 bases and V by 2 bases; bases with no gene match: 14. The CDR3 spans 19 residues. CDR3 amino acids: CASSLKLASGSWVQETQYF. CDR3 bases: TGTGCCAGCAGTTTAAAATTGGCTAGCGGGAGTTGGGTTCAAGAGACCCAGTACTTC.

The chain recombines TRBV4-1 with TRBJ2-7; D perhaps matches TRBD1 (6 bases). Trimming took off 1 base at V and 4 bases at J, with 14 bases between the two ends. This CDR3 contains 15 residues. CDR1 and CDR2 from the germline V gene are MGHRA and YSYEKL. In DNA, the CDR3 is TGCGCCAGCAGCCAAGTCGCCCAGGGGATTTACGAGCAGTACTTC. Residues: CASSQVAQGIYEQYF.

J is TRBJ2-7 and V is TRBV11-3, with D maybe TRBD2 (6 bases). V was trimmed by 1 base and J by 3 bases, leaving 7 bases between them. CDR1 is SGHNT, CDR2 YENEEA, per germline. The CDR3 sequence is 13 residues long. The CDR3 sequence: CASSLGEVYEQYF. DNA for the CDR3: TGTGCCAGCAGCTTAGGGGAGGTCTACGAGCAGTACTTC.

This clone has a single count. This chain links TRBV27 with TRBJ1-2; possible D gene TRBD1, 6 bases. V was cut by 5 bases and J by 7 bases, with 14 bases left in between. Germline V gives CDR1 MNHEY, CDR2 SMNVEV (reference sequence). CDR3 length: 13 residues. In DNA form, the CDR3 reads TGTGCCAGCAGTCCCTCGACAGGTGGTGGCTACACCTTC. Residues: CASSPSTGGGYTF.

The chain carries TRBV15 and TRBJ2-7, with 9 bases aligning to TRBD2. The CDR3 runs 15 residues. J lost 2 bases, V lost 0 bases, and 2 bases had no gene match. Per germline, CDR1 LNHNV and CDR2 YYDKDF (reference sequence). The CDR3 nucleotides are TGTGCCACCAGCAGAGACCCTAGCGGGGCCTACGAGCAGTACTTC. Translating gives CATSRDPSGAYEQYF.

The CDR3 is CASSDPRSTDTQYF. The CDR3 DNA reads as TGTGCCAGCAGTGATCCCAGAAGCACAGATACGCAGTATTTT. The rearrangement uses TRBV25-1 and TRBJ2-3; D gene unclear. The length of the CDR3 is 14 residues. Trimming stripped 3 bases from V and 0 bases from J, with 7 bases between. Germline V gene data show CDR1 as MGHDK and CDR2 as SYGVNS. Variable domain in full (rest from reference TRBV25-1 and TRBJ2-3): EADIYQTPRYLVIGTGKKITLECSQTMGHDKMYWYQQDPGMELHLIHYSYGVNSTEKGDLSSESTVSRIRTEHFPLTLESARPSHTSQYLCASSDPRSTDTQYFGPGTRLTVL.